The clone carrying this T cell receptor beta chain was seen repeatedly, ten times or more. Antigen unknown. V gave up 4 bases and J gave up 6 bases, with 9 bases separating them. The CDR3 consists of 12 residues. Germline CDR1 is SGHDT and CDR2 is YYEEEE. Construction of TCR beta libraries was performed using quantitative 5'-RACE with molecular barcodes. MiXCR was run by TCRdb on the 5' RACE reads, yielding one entry per CDR3 protein. The table has fewer than 550,000 distinct CDR3 sequences, under 5.5% seen once. These data originate in a study of CD8 T cells in ankylosing spondylitis. Study-wide findings and caveats: It appeared that ankylosing spondylitis blood was characterized by a TCR beta motif of about 8 highly homologous variants. The authors reported significant enrichment of disease-linked clones in matched ankylosing spondylitis synovial fluid.

The clonotype originates from a male donor with ankylosing spondylitis. Sequencing input: blood, either unsorted or a sorted T cell fraction (not recorded which). The chain couples TRBV5-6 to TRBJ2-3; D is unclear. For the CDR3, the DNA is TGTGCCAGCAGCCCCGACCAGGATACGCAGTATTTT. It yields the protein CASSPDQDTQYF.